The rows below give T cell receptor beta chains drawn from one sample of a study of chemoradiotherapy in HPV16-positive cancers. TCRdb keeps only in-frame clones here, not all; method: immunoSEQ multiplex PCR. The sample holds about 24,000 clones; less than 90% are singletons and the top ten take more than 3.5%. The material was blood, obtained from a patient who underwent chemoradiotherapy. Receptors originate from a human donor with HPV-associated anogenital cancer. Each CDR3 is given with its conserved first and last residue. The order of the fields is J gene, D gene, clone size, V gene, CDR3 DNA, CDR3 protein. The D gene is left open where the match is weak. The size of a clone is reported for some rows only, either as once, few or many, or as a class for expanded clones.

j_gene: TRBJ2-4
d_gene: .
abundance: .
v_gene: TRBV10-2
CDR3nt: TGCGCCAGCAGTGAGAATAGCGTGGACATTCAGTACTTC
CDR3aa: CASSENSVDIQYF

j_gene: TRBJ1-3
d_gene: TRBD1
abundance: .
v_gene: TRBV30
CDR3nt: TGTGCCTCTGACAGGGGATCAAACACCATATATTTT
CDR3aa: CASDRGSNTIYF

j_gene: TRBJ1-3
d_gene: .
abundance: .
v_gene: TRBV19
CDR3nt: TGTGCCAGTAGTGCGCGGGACCGGCTCTCTGGAAACACCATATATTTT
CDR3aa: CASSARDRLSGNTIYF

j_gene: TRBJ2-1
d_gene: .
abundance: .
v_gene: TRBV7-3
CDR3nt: TGTGCCAGCAGCTTAGGCCTAGCAGTTAACAATGAGCAGTTCTTC
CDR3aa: CASSLGLAVNNEQFF

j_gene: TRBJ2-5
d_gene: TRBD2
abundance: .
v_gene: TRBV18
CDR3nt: TGTGCCAGCTCCGACGGGAGGGAGACCCAGTACTTC
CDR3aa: CASSDGRETQYF

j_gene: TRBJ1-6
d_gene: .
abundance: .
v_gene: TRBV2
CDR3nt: TGTGCCAGCAGTGGAAGGGGTTATAATTCACCCCTCCACTTT
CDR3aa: CASSGRGYNSPLHF

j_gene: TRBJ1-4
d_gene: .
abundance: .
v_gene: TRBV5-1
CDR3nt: TGCGCCAGCAGCTTTGGACAGCGTAATGAAAAACTGTTTTTT
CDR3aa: CASSFGQRNEKLFF

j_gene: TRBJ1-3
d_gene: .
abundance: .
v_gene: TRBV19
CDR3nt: TGTGCCAGTAGAGTGTCTAGCTCTGGAAACACCATATATTTT
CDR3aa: CASRVSSSGNTIYF

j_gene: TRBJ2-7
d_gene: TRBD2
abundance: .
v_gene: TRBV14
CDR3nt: TGTGCCAGCAGCCAATCTACAGGGCTCCGGACTAGCGCCTACTACGAGCAGTACTTC
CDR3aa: CASSQSTGLRTSAYYEQYF

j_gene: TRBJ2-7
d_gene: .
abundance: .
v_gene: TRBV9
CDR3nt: TGTGCCAGCAGCGTAGCTCCGCAGGGGGGCCACGAGCAGTACTTC
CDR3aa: CASSVAPQGGHEQYF

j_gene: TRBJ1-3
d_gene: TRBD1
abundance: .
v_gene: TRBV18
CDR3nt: TGTGCCAGCTCACCACCGCATCCTCAGGGGGCTGGAAACACCATATATTTT
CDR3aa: CASSPPHPQGAGNTIYF

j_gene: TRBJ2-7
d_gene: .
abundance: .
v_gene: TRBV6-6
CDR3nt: TGTGCCAGCAGTTACGTTCTCTACGAGCAGTACTTC
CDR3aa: CASSYVLYEQYF

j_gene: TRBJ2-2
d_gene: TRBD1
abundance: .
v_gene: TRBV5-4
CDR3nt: TGTGCCAGCACAGGGGGCCTCGGGGAGCTGTTTTTT
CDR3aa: CASTGGLGELFF

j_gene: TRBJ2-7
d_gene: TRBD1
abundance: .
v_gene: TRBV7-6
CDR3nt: TGTGCCAGCAGCTTAGCCGGGACAGGGAGGTCCTACGAGCAGTACTTC
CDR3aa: CASSLAGTGRSYEQYF

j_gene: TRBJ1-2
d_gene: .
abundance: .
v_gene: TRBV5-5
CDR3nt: TGTGCCAGCAGCCCCGGGACAACTCAGACAATTAACTATGGCTACACCTTC
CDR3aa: CASSPGTTQTINYGYTF

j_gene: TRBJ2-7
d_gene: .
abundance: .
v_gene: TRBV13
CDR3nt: TGTGCCAGCAGCTTCGGGGGTGGTAGCGAGCAGTACTTC
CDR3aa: CASSFGGGSEQYF

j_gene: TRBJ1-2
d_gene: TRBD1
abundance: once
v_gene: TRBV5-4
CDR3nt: TGTGCCAGCAGCTTTCCGGGACAGAGAAAGGATGGCTACACCTTC
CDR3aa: CASSFPGQRKDGYTF

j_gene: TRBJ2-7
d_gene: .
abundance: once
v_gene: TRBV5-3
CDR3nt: TGTGCCAGAAGCTTTTCCGGGCGTTCCTCCTACGAGCAGTACTTC
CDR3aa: CARSFSGRSSYEQYF

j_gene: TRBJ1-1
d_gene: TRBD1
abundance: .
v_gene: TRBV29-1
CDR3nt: TGCAGCGGTACAACAGGGGCGAACACTGAAGCTTTCTTT
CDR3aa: CSGTTGANTEAFF

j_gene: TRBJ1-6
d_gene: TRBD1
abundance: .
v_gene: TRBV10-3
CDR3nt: TGTGCCATCAGTGAGACCACAGGGGGCCACAATTCACCCCTCCACTTT
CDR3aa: CAISETTGGHNSPLHF

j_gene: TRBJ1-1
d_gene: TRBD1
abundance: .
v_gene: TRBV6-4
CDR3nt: TGTGCCAGCAGGACAGGGGGCATCGTAGCTTTCTTT
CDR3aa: CASRTGGIVAFF

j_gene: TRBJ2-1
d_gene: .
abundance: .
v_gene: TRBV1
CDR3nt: TGCACCAGCAGCCAAGAAGGAGCGGGGCGGTACAATGAGCAGTTCTTC
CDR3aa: CTSSQEGAGRYNEQFF

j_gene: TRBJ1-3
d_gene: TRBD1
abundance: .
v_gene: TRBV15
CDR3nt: TGTGCCACCAGCAGAGACCAGGGACAGGGAAACACCATATATTTT
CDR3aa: CATSRDQGQGNTIYF

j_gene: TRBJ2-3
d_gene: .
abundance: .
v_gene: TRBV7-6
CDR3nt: TGTGCCAGCAGCTTATCCAATAGCGGAGCCCTCGGGTCCACAGATACGCAGTATTTT
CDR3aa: CASSLSNSGALGSTDTQYF

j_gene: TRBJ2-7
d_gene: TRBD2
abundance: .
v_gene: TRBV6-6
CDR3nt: TGTGCCAGCAGTCGCCGGACTAGCGGGAGCTACGAGCAGTACTTC
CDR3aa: CASSRRTSGSYEQYF

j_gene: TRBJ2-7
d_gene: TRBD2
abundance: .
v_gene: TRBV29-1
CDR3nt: TGCAGCGTTGTAAGCGGGAGGCGGGAGCAGTACTTC
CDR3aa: CSVVSGRREQYF

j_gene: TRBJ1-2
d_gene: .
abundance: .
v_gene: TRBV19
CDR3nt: TGTGCCAGTAGTAAGGGCCCTAAAGGCTACACCTTC
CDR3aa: CASSKGPKGYTF

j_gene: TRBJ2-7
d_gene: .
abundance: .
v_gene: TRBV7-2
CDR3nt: TGTGCCAGCAGCTTAGCGCCCACGGGAAGGGCCCCCGAGCAGTACTTC
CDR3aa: CASSLAPTGRAPEQYF

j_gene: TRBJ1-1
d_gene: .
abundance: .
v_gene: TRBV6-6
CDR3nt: TGTGCCAGCCGCGATGGGGGGGCTGAAGCTTTCTTT
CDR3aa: CASRDGGAEAFF

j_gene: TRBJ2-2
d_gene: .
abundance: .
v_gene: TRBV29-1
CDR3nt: TGCAGCGTCACGGACAACGCTGGGACCGGGGAGCTGTTTTTT
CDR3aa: CSVTDNAGTGELFF

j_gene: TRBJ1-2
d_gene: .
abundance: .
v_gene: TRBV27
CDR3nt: TGTGCCAGCACCCCTCTGGGGGAACGGCGGGGATTTGGCTACACCTTC
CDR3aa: CASTPLGERRGFGYTF

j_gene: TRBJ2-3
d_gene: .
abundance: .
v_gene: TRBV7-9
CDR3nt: TGTGCCAGCAGCTTCACAGATACGCAGTATTTT
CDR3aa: CASSFTDTQYF

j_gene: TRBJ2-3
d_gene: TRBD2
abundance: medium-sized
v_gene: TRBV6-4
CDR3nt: TGTGCCAGCAGTGACTCGAGCGGGGGAACAGATACGCAGTATTTT
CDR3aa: CASSDSSGGTDTQYF

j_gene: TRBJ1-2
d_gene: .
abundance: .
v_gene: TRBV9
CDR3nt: TGTGCCAGCAGCGTAGGGGCAGGGGATGGCTACACCTTC
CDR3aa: CASSVGAGDGYTF

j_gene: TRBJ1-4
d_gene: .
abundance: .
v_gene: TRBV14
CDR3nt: TGTGCCAGCAGCCTCCATAGGGATGCAACTAATGAAAAACTGTTTTTT
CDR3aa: CASSLHRDATNEKLFF

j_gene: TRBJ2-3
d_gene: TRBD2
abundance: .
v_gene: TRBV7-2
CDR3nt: TGTGCCAGCAGCCTAAGGGACTACCTGGCAGATACGCAGTATTTT
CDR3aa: CASSLRDYLADTQYF

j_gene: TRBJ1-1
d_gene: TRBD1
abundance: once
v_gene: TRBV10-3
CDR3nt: TGTGCCATCAGCGGGACAGGGCGATCTAACCCCAGTAACACTGAAGCTTTCTTT
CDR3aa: CAISGTGRSNPSNTEAFF

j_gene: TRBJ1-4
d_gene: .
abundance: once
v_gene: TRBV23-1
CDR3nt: TGCGCCAGCAGTCAATCGACCGGGCGGCGGATTGCAACTAATGAAAAACTGTTTTTT
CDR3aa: CASSQSTGRRIATNEKLFF

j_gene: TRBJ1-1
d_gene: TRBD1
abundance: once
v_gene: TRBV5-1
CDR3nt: TGCGCCAGCAGGAGAAAAACCGGGACAGGGGTCATGAACACTGAAGCTTTCTTT
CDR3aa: CASRRKTGTGVMNTEAFF

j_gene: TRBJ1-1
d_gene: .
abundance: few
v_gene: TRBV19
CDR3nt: TGTGCCAGTACCCTCTATGCTGGGTCCTTGAACACTGAAGCTTTCTTT
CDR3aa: CASTLYAGSLNTEAFF

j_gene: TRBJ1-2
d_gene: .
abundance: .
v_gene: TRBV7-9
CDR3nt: TGTGCCAGCAGCCGCCTAGCCCCAGCCAGCAACTATGGCTACACCTTC
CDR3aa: CASSRLAPASNYGYTF

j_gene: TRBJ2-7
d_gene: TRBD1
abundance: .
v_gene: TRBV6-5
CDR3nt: TGTGCCAGCAGTTTAAGACAGGGGCAAACCTACGAGCAGTACTTC
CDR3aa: CASSLRQGQTYEQYF

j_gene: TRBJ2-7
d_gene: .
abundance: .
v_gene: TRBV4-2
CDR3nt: TGTGCCAGCAGCTGGGACGACTCCTACGAGCAGTACTTC
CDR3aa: CASSWDDSYEQYF

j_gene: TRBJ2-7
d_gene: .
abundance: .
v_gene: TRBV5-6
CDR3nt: TGTGCCAGCAGCTCGGAAGAGGGGGGCTCCTACGAGCAGTACTTC
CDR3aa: CASSSEEGGSYEQYF

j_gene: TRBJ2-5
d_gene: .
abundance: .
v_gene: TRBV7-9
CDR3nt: TGTGCCAGCGGCCAGTGGGAGACCCAGTACTTC
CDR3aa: CASGQWETQYF

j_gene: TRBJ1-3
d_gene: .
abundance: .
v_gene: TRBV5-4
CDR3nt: TGTGCCAGCAGCTCAGGACAGAACTCTGGAAACACCATATATTTT
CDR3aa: CASSSGQNSGNTIYF

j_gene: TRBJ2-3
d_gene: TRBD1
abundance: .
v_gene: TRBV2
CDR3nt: TGTGCCAGCAGTGATAGGGGGCTCACAGATACGCAGTATTTT
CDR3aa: CASSDRGLTDTQYF

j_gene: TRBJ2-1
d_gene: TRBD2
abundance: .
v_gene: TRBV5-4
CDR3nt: TGTGCCAGCAGCTTGAGTGCTGGGGCGGGGGGATACAATGAGCAGTTCTTC
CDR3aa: CASSLSAGAGGYNEQFF

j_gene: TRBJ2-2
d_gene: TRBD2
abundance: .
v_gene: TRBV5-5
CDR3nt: TGTGCCAGCAGCTTGAGGCTAGCGGTGAACACCGGGGAGCTGTTTTTT
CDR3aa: CASSLRLAVNTGELFF

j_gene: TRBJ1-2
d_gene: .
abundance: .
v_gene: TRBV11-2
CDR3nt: TGTGCCAGCAGCTTAGGACGGGGGAGCTATGGCTACACCTTC
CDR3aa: CASSLGRGSYGYTF

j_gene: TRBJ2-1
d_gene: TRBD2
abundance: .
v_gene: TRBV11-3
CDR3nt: TGTGCCAGCAGCTTTAGCGGGGGCTCTTACAATGAGCAGTTCTTC
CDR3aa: CASSFSGGSYNEQFF

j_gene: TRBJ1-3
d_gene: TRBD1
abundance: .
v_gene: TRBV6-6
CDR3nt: TGTGCCAGCACCGAAGGACAGGTCCTAAGGGAAAACACCATATATTTT
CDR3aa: CASTEGQVLRENTIYF

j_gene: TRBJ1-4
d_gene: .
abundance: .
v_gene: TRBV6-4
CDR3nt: TGTGCCAGCAGTGACTCTTACGGTGGAAAACTGTTTTTT
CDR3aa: CASSDSYGGKLFF

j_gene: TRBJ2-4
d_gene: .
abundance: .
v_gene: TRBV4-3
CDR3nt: TGCGCCAGCAGCCAAGACTACAGGGCCCTGGCCAAAAACATTCAGTACTTC
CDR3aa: CASSQDYRALAKNIQYF

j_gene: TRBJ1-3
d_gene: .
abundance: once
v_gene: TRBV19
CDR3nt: TGTGCCACCGGACCGCGCTCTGGAAACACCATATATTTT
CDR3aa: CATGPRSGNTIYF

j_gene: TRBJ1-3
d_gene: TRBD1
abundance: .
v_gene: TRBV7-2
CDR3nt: TGTGCCAGCAGCCGAGATACAGGGGGTAGTGGAAACACCATATATTTT
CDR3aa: CASSRDTGGSGNTIYF

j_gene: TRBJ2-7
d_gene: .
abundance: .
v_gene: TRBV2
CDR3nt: TGTGCCAGCAGGGAGCGGGCGCTCACCTACGAGCAGTACTTC
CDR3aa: CASRERALTYEQYF

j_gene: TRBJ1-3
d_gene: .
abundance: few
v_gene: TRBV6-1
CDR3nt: TGTGCCAGCAGTGAATGGTATTCTGGAAACACCATATATTTT
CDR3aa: CASSEWYSGNTIYF

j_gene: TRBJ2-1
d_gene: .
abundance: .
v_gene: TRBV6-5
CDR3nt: TGTGCCAGCAGTTACCAAGTTACGATAGCTAAGGAGCAGTTCTTC
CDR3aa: CASSYQVTIAKEQFF